This T cell receptor (beta chain) was obtained from a study of T cells after yellow fever vaccination (dated by TCRdb to the late 2010s). In terms of the full investigation: The SMART-Seq v4 Ultra Low Input RNA kit was used to prepare libraries from fractions with low cell numbers. To follow T-cell clones before and after both primary and booster YFV17D yellow fever vaccination, bulk TCR alpha and beta repertoires underwent longitudinal sequencing. Two healthy male donors made up the cohort, one aged 18 to 29 years and the other aged 30 to 40 years. Blood was collected at multiple timepoints before and after primary and secondary immunization, and bulk PBMC replicates and cell subsets were isolated.

Study-wide findings and limitations: After the booster, most of the clones that had expanded following primary vaccination were detected again (around 97% of CD4 and 80% to 90% of CD8), which suggests that memory was broadly maintained. The secondary T-cell response was found to be weaker but faster than the primary response, with a peak reached on day 5 rather than on day 15. Because abundant contaminating clonotypes from the bulk population could be contained in FACS-sorted repertoires, computational filtering was required. A small share of clonotypes was detected in both CD4 and CD8 compartments, with the overlap likely arising from convergent recombination. The study included only two donors, which limits how far the findings can be generalized.

Including the terminal cysteine and phenylalanine, the CDR3 comprises 15 residues. CDR3 DNA only is kept here, 45 bases in frame from base 1. Unmatched junction bases come to 5, with V trimmed by 5 bases and J by 2 bases. Sample treatment or condition, as interpreted from the label and publication: live attenuated yellow fever vaccine strain. A standard Ficoll-Paque protocol was used to isolate PBMCs from peripheral blood. Dynabeads CD4 and CD8 positive selection kits were used to isolate CD4 and CD8 T-cell fractions. RNA was extracted with TriZol from bulk PBMCs, CD4 and CD8 fractions, and dextramer-positive and dextramer-negative fractions. The sequencer was an Illumina NovaSeq 6000. TCR cDNA was synthesized by 5'RACE template switching, which introduced a universal primer site and unique molecular identifiers. Priming for cDNA synthesis came from both the TCR alpha and TCR beta constant segments. Library amplification used two PCR steps, and the second PCR step added sample barcodes and sequencing adapters. Sequencing of libraries was done on Illumina HiSeq 2500 (2x100 bp) or NovaSeq (2x150 bp). From the authors' description of their analysis: MIGEC was used to demultiplex reads and collapse the reads into UMI consensus sequences, and MiXCR was used for V(D)J alignment. Vaccine-responding clonotypes were identified with edgeR using replicate PBMC samples, with FDR below 0.01 and a log2 fold change above 5 up to day 15 being required. CD4 or CD8 identity was assigned to each bulk clonotype according to whether the clonotype was present at higher abundance in the sequenced CD4 repertoire or the sequenced CD8 repertoire. TCRdb reprocessed the public reads (quality trimming at Q25 with fastp, clone calling with MiXCR) and kept in-frame beta chains. Under each unique CDR3 protein, matching rows form one entry showing the most common genes and DNA. The authors' filters were not applied to this entry. This sample holds more than 300,000 distinct CDR3 sequences; around 11% were observed only once. The ten largest clones add up to 3% to 4% of the sample.

This clonotype was recorded at least ten times. The clone's antigen remains unknown. No base qualities exist here, and no much larger clone lies one base off it. The sequenced sample was CD4+ T cells sorted from PBMCs, obtained 45 days after the yellow fever booster vaccination. The chain employs TRBV12-3 or TRBV12-4 and TRBJ2-2; the junction holds 7 bases that match TRBD1. This receptor was obtained from a man between 18 and 29 years old who received the YFV17D yellow fever vaccine. CDR3 protein: CASSLRDSNTGELFF. The DNA reads as follows: TGTGCCAGCAGTCTCCGGGACAGTAACACCGGGGAGCTGTTTTTT.